Presented here are 7 T cell receptor beta chains from one specimen sequenced in a study of control samples from healthy donors and cancer patients. Profiling relied on immunoSEQ multiplex PCR, and the TCRdb table lists in-frame clones only, not all of them. The sample consists of about 160,000 clones, 80% to 90% of them appearing once. The sample was blood. These receptors were obtained from a man aged 25-45 years in good health.

This chain links TRBV3-1 (or the pseudogene TRBV3-2) with TRBJ2-1; perhaps TRBD1 as D (6 bases). This CDR3 is 17 amino acids long. In germline, CDR1 is LGHDT, CDR2 YNNKEL (reference sequence). Trimming removed 4 bases at V and 3 bases at J, with 19 bases between. CDR3 nucleotides: TGTGCCAGCAGCCTCCGCCATGCAGGGGTGGTCTACAATGAGCAGTTCTTC. It specifies CASSLRHAGVVYNEQFF.

Here the CDR3 reads CASRAGTPNTGELFF. CDR3 nucleotide sequence: TGCGCCAGCAGGGCGGGAACGCCGAACACCGGGGAGCTGTTTTTT. The V call is TRBV5-1, the J call TRBJ2-2; tentatively, D is TRBD2 (6 bases). Per the germline V gene, CDR1 is SGHRS and CDR2 is YFSETQ. This CDR3 is 15 amino acids long. V was trimmed by 5 bases and J by 0 bases, leaving 11 bases between them.

The count of this clone is one. This chain links TRBV6-6 with TRBJ1-1; no firm D call. Germline V lookup: CDR1 MNHNY, CDR2 SVGAGI (reference sequence). The CDR3 sequence is 12 residues long. Trimming shortened V by 0 bases and J by 4 bases, and 3 bases separated the two germline ends. CDR3: CASSYSPTEAFF. The CDR3 bases are TGTGCCAGCAGTTACTCGCCCACTGAAGCTTTCTTT.

This chain links TRBV6-5 with TRBJ2-4; possible D gene TRBD1, 5 bases. Germline loops: CDR1 MNHEY, CDR2 SVGAGI. Between the trimmed V and J ends, which lost 8 bases and 3 bases, there was a span of 11 bases. The CDR3 runs 13 residues. The CDR3 coding sequence is TGTGCCAGCCTTACCGACAGCAAAAACATTCAGTACTTC. Translation: CASLTDSKNIQYF.

This chain connects TRBV28 to TRBJ1-2; D is perhaps TRBD1 (6 bases). CDR3 size: 17 residues. Per germline, CDR1 MDHEN and CDR2 SYDVKM. Trimming cost V 5 bases and J 0 bases, with 19 bases left between them. In DNA, the CDR3 is TGTGCCAGCAGTCCCCTGGGGGGGGCGATAGCTAACTATGGCTACACCTTC. Its protein product is CASSPLGGAIANYGYTF.

This rearrangement joins TRBV29-1 to TRBJ1-1; D call uncertain. The ends were cut back, 6 bases at V and 1 base at J, with 15 bases in the middle. This CDR3 is built from 14 residues. Per germline, CDR1 SQVTM and CDR2 ANQGSEA. The CDR3 DNA reads as TGCAGCGTCCTCCCGAAGAGACAGAACACTGAAGCTTTCTTT. Its protein is CSVLPKRQNTEAFF.

The V and J genes are TRBV6-2 or TRBV6-3 and TRBJ1-3, with TRBD1 matching 8 bases. V lost 6 bases to trimming and J lost 4 bases; unmatched junction nucleotides: 5. The CDR3 spans 14 residues. CDR1 is MNHEY, CDR2 SVGEGT, per germline. The CDR3 DNA is TGTGCCAGCAGCCGACAGGGGAGCGGAAACACCATATATTTT. It translates to CASSRQGSGNTIYF.